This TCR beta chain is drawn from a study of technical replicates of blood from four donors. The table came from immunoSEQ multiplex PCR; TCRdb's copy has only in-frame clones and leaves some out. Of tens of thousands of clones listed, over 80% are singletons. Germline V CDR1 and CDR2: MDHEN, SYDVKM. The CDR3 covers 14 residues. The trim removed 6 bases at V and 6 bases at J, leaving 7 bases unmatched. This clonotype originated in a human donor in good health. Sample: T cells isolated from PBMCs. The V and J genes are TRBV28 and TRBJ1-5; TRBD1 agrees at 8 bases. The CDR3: CASSRTGWGQPQHF. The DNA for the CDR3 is TGTGCCAGCAGCCGGACAGGGTGGGGTCAGCCCCAGCATTTT.